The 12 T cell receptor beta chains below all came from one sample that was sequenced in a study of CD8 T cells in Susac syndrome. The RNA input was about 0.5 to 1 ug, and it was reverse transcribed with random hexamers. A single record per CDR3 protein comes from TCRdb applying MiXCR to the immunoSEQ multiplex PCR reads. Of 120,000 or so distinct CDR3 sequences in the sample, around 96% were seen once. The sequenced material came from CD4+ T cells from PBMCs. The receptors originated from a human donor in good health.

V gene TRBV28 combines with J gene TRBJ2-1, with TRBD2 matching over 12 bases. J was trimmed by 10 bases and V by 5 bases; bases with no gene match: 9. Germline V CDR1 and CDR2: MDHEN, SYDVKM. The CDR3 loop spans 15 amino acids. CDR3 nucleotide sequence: TGTGCCAGCAGTCCTAGCGGGAGGGCGCCTATGGAGCAGTTCTTC. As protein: CASSPSGRAPMEQFF.

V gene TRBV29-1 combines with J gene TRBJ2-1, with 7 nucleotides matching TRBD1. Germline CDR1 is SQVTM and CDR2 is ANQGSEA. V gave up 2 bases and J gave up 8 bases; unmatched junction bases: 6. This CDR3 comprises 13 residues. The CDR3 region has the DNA TGCAGCGTTGAAAATTGGCAGGGGGATGAGCAGTTCTTC. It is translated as CSVENWQGDEQFF.

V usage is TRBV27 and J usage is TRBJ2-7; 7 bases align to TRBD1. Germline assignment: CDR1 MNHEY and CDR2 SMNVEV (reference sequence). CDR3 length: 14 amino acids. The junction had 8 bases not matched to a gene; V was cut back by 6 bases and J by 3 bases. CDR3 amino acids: CASRLRQGGYEQYF. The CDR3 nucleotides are TGTGCCAGCAGACTTCGACAGGGTGGCTACGAGCAGTACTTC.

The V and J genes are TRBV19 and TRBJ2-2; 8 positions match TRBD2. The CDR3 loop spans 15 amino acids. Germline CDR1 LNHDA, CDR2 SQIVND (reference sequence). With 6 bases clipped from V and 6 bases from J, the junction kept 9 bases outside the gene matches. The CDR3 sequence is CASRVALAAPGELFF. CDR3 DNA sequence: TGTGCCAGTAGGGTGGCACTAGCGGCCCCCGGGGAGCTGTTTTTT.

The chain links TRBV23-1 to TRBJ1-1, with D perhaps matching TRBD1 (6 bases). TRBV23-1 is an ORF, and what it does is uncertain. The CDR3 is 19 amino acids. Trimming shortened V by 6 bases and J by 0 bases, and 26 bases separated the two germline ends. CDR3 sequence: CASSQRGDFEGTMNTEAFF. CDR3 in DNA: TGCGCCAGCAGCCAACGGGGTGATTTCGAGGGGACAATGAACACTGAAGCTTTCTTT.

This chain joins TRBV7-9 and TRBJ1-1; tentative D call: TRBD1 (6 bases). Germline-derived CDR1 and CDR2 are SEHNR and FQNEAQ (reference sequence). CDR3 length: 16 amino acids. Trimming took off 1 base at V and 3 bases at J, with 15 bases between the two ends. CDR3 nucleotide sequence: TGTGCCAGCAGCTTAGGCATAACAGGGCTTGACACTGAAGCTTTCTTT. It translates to CASSLGITGLDTEAFF.

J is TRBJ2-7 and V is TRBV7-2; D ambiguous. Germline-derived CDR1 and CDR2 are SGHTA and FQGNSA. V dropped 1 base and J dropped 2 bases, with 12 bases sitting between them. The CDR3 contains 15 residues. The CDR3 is CASSLEGSRPYEQYF. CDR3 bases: TGTGCCAGCAGCTTAGAGGGCAGCAGACCCTACGAGCAGTACTTC.

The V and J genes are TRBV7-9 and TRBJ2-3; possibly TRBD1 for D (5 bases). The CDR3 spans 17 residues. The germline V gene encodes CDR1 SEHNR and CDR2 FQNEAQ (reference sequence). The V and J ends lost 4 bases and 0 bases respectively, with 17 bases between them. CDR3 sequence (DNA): TGTGCCAGCAGCTCCGTCCCCCGACAGTCTAGCACAGATACGCAGTATTTT. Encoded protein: CASSSVPRQSSTDTQYF.

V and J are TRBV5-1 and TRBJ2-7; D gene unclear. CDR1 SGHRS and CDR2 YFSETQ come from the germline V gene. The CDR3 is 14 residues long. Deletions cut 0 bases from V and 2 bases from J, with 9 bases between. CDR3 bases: TGCGCCAGCAGCTTGGCCTCATCGGCCTACGAGCAGTACTTC. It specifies CASSLASSAYEQYF.

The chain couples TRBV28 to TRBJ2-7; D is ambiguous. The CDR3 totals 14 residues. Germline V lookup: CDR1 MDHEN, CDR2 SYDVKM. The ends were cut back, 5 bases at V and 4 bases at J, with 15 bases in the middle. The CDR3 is CASSISGVGYEQYF. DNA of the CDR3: TGTGCCAGCAGTATTTCAGGAGTCGGTTACGAGCAGTACTTC. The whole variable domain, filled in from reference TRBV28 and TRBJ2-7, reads DVKVTQSSRYLVKRTGEKVFLECVQDMDHENMFWYRQDPGLGLRLIYFSYDVKMKEKGDIPEGYSVSREKKERFSLILESASTNQTSMYLCASSISGVGYEQYFGPGTRLTVT.

The CDR3 DNA reads TGTGCCACCAGTGATTTGGGAGGACAGGGGAAAGAGACCCAGTACTTC. As protein: CATSDLGGQGKETQYF. The V call is TRBV24-1, the J call TRBJ2-5; 9 bases match TRBD1. V was pared by 0 bases and J by 3 bases, with 4 bases of the junction left unmatched. This CDR3 is 16 amino acids long. Per germline, CDR1 KGHDR and CDR2 SFDVKD.

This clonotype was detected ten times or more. The CDR3 here is CASSLTDTQYF. The CDR3 DNA is TGTGCCAGCAGCTTAACAGATACGCAGTATTTT. This chain uses TRBV7-9 with TRBJ2-3; D unclear. Between the trimmed V and J ends, which lost 2 bases and 3 bases, there was a span of 0 bases. CDR1 and CDR2 from the germline V gene are SEHNR and FQNEAQ (reference sequence). The length of the CDR3 is 11 residues.